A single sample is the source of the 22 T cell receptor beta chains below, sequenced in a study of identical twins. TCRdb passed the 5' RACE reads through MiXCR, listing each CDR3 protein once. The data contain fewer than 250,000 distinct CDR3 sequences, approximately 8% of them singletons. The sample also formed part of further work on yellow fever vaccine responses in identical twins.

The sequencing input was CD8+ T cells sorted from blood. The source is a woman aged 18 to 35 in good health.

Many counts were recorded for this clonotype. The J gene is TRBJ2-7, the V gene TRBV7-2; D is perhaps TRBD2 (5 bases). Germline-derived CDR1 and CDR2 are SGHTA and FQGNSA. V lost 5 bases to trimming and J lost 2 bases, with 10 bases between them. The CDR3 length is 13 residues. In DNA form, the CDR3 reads TGTGCCAGCAGCCGGACGGGGACCTACGAGCAGTACTTC. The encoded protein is CASSRTGTYEQYF.

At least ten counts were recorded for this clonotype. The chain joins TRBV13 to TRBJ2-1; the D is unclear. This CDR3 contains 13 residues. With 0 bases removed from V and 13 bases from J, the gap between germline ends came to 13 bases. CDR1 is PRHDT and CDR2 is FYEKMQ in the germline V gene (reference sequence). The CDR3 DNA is TGTGCCAGCAGCTTAGGCCCCTTAGTAGAACAGTTCTTC. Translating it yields CASSLGPLVEQFF. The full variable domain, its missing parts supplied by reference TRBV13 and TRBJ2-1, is AAGVIQSPRHLIKEKRETATLKCYPIPRHDTVYWYQQGPGQDPQFLISFYEKMQSDKGSIPDRFSAQQFSDYHSELNMSSLELGDSALYFCASSLGPLVEQFFGPGTRLTVL.

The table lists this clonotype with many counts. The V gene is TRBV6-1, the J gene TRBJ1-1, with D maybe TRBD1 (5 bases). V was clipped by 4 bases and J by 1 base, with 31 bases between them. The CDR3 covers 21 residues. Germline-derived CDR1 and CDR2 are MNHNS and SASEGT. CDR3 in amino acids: CASSASTDRTWILKSNTEAFF. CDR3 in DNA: TGTGCCAGCAGTGCTTCCACCGACCGGACATGGATTCTAAAATCGAACACTGAAGCTTTCTTT.

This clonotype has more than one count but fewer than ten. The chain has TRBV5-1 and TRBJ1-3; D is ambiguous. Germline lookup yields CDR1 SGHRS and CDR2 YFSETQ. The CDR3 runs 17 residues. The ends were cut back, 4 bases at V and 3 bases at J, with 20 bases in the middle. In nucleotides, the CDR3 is TGCGCCAGCAGCCGCAAAGGTTCCTTACGGCGTGGAAACACCATATATTTT. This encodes CASSRKGSLRRGNTIYF.

CDR3 in DNA: TGTGCCACCAGCAGAGGACAACCCCAAGAGACCCAGTACTTC. The encoded protein is CATSRGQPQETQYF. The chain uses TRBV15 and TRBJ2-5; D unclear. The CDR3 totals 14 residues. Germline V gene data show CDR1 as LNHNV and CDR2 as YYDKDF (reference sequence). V lost 1 base to trimming and J lost 1 base, with 7 bases between them.

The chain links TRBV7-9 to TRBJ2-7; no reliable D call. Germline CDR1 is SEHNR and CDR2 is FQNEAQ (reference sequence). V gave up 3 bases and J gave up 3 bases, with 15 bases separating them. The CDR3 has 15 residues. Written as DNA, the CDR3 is TGTGCCAGCAGCTTTGCCGGACGGGTTAACTACGAGCAGTACTTC. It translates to CASSFAGRVNYEQYF.

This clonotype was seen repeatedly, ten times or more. The CDR3 protein is CASSALGLAGEDTQYF. The CDR3 DNA sequence: TGTGCCAGCAGCGCCCTGGGACTAGCGGGGGAAGATACGCAGTATTTT. The chain joins TRBV9 to TRBJ2-3, with TRBD2 identical over 14 bases. With V trimmed by 3 bases and J by 5 bases, 5 bases remained unmatched. The CDR3 totals 16 residues. Germline V gene data show CDR1 as SGDLS and CDR2 as YYNGEE.

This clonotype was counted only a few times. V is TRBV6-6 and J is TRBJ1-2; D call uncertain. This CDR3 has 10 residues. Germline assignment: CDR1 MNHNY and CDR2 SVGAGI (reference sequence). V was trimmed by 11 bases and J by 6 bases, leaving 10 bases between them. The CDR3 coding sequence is TGTGCCTGCGGGGAGAATGGCTACACCTTC. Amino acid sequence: CACGENGYTF.

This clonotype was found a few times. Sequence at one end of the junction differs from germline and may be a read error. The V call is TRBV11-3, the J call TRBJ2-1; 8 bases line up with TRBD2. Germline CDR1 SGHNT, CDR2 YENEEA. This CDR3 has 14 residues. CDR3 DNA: TGTGCCAGCAGCCACATTCGGGGCCCGGGAGGGCCAGTCTTC. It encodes CASSHIRGPGGPVF.

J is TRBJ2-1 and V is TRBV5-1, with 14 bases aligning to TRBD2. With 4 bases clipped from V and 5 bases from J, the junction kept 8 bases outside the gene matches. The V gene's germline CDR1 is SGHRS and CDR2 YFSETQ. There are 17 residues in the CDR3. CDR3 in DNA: TGCGCCAGCAGCATAGGACTAGCGGGAGGTATCGACAATGAGCAGTTCTTC. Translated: CASSIGLAGGIDNEQFF.

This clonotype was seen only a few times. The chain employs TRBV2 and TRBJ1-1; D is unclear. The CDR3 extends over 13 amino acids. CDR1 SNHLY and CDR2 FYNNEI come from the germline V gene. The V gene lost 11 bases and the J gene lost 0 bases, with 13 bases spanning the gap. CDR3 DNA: TGTGCCGGACCCTCGGGGATGAACACTGAAGCTTTCTTT. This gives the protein CAGPSGMNTEAFF. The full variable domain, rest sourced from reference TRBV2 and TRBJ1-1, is EPEVTQTPSHQVTQMGQEVILRCVPISNHLYFYWYRQILGQKVEFLVSFYNNEISEKSEIFDDQFSVERPDGSNFTLKIRSTKLEDSAMYFCAGPSGMNTEAFFGQGTRLTVV.

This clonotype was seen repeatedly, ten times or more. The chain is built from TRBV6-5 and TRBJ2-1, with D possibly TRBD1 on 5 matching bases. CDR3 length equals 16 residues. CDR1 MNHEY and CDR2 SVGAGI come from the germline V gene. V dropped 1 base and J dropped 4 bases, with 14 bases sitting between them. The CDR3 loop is CASSYLMQGRYNEQFF. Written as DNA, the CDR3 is TGTGCCAGCAGTTACTTAATGCAGGGCAGGTACAATGAGCAGTTCTTC.

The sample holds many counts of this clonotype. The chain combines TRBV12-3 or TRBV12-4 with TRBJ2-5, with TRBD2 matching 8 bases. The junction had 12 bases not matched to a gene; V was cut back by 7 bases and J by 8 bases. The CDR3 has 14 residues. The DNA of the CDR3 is TGTGCCAGCAAAACGGGACTAGGGGGTGACACCCAGTACTTC. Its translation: CASKTGLGGDTQYF.

CDR3 sequence: CASSLLRDETQYF. In nucleotides, the CDR3 is TGTGCCAGCAGTTTATTGCGGGATGAGACCCAGTACTTC. The chain joins TRBV27 to TRBJ2-5; D is possibly TRBD2 (6 bases). Trimming took off 1 base at V and 5 bases at J, with 8 bases between the two ends. Germline CDR1 and CDR2: MNHEY and SMNVEV (reference sequence). The CDR3 covers 13 residues.

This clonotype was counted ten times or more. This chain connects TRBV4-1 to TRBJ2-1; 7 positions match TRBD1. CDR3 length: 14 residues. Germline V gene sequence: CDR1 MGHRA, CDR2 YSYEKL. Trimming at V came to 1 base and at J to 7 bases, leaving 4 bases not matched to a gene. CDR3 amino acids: CASSQGTGWNEQFF. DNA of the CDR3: TGCGCCAGCAGCCAAGGGACAGGCTGGAATGAGCAGTTCTTC.

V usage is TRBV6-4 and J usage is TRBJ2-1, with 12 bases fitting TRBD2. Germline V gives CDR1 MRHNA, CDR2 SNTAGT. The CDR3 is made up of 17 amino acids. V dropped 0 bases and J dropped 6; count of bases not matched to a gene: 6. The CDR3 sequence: CASSDSTSGSSLNEQFF. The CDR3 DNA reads TGTGCCAGCAGTGACTCGACTAGCGGGAGTTCCCTCAATGAGCAGTTCTTC.

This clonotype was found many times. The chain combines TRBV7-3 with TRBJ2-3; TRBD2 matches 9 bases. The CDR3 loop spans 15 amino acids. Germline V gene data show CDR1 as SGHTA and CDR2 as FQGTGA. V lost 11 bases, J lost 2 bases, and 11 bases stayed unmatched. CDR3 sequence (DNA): TGTGCCCTCGGGTCTAGCGGGGCCTTCACAGATACGCAGTATTTT. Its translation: CALGSSGAFTDTQYF.

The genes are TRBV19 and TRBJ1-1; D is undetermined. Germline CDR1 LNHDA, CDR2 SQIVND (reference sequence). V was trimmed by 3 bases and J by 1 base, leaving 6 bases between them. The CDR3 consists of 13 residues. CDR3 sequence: CASSIWGNTEAFF. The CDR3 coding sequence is TGTGCCAGTAGTATTTGGGGGAACACTGAAGCTTTCTTT.

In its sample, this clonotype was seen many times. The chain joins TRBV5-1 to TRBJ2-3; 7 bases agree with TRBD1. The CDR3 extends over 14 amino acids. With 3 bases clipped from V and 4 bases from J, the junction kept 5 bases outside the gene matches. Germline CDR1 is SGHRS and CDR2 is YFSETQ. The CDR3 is CASSSDREPDTQYF. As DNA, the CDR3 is TGCGCCAGCAGCTCCGACAGGGAACCAGATACGCAGTATTTT.

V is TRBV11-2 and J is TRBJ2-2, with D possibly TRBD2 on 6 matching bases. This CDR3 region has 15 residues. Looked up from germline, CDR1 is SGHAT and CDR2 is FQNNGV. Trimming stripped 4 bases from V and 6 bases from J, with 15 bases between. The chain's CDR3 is CASSSVTSPAGELFF. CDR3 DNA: TGTGCCAGCAGCTCCGTTACTAGCCCCGCCGGGGAGCTGTTTTTT.

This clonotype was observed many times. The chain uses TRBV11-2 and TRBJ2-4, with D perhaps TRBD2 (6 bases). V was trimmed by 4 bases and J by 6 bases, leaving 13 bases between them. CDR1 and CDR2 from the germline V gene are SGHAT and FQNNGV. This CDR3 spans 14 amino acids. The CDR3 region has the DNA TGTGCCAGCAGCTCGATCCGGGGGATAAACATTCAGTACTTC. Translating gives CASSSIRGINIQYF.

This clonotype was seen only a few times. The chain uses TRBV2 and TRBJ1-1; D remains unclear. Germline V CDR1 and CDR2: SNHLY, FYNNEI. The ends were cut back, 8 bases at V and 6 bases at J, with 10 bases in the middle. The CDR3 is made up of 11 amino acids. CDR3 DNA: TGTGCCAGCCGGGGAGGGCCTGAAGCTTTCTTT. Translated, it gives CASRGGPEAFF.